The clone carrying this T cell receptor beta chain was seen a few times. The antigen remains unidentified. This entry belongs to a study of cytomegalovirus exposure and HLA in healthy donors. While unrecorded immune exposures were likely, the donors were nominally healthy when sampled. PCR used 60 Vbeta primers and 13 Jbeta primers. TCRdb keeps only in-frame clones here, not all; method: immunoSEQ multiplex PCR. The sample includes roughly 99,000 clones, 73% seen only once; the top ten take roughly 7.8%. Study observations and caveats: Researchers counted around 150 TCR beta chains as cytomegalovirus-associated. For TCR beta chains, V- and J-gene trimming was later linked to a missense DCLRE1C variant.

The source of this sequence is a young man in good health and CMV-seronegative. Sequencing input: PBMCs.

The CDR3 bases are TGTGCCAGCAGCGGGAGACAGGTTCCGAACACTGAAGCTTTCTTT. This translates into CASSGRQVPNTEAFF. The chain uses TRBV7-8 and TRBJ1-1; D is perhaps TRBD1 (6 bases). This CDR3 comprises 15 residues. Germline CDR1 SGHVS, CDR2 FQNEAQ. V lost 5 bases, J lost 1 base, and 14 bases lay in between.